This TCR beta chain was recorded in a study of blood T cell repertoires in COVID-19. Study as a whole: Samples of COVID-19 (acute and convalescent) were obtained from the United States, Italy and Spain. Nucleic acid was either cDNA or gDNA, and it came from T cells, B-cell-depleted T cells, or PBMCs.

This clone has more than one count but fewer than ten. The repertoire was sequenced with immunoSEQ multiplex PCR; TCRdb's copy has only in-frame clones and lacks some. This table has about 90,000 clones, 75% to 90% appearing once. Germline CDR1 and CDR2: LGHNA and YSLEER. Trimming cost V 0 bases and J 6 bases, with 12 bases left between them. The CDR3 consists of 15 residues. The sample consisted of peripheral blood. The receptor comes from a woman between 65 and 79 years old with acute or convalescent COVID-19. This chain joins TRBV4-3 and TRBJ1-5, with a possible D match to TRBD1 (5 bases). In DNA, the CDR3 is TGCGCCAGCAGCCAAGATTGGGGGGTCGGTCAGCCCCAGCATTTT. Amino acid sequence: CASSQDWGVGQPQHF.